Detailed here is one T cell receptor (beta chain). Its antigen is not known. The sample comes from a study of resident and recirculating memory T cells in vitiligo. Study results and caveats: Different lesions suggested infiltration by different T cell clones.

From germline, CDR1 is SGHKS and CDR2 YYEKEE (reference sequence). V gave up 1 base and J gave up 5 bases, with 10 bases separating them. The CDR3 has 14 amino acids. Assay: immunoSEQ multiplex PCR; the TCRdb copy retains only in-frame clones and omits some. The table has 70,000 or so clones, approximately 89% seen once. Patients who had received treatment within the previous three months were excluded. The chain combines TRBV5-5 with TRBJ1-5; D gene unclear. The sequencing sample was made of blood. The receptor comes from a male donor with vitiligo. The CDR3 DNA follows: TGTGCCAGCAGCTTGTCGGGTCTCGATCAGCCCCAGCATTTT. It translates to CASSLSGLDQPQHF.